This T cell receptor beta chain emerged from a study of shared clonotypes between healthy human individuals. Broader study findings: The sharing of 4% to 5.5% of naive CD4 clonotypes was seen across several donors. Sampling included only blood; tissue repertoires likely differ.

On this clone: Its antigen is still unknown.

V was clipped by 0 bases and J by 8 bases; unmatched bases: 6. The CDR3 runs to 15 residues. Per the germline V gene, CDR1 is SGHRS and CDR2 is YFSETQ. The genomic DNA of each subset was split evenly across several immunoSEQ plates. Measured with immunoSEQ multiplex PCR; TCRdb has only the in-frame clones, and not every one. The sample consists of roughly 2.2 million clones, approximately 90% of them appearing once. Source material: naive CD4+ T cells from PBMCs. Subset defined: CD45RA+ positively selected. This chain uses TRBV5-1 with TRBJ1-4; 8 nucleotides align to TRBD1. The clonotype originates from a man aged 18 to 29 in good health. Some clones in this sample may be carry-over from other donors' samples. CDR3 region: CASSLGTGRDEKLFF. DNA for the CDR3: TGCGCCAGCAGCTTGGGGACAGGGCGGGACGAAAAACTGTTTTTT.